A single sample is the source of the 28 T cell receptor beta chains below, sequenced in a study of identical twins. TCRdb recomputed calls from the 5' RACE reads with MiXCR, one row per CDR3 protein. The profile shows 700,000 or so distinct CDR3 sequences, around 20% of them singletons. This sample was also put to use in a study of T cells expressing NK-cell markers.

Input material: PBMCs. The receptors originated from a woman aged 18-35 years in good health.

The chain is built from TRBV4-3 and TRBJ2-1, with D perhaps being TRBD1 or TRBD2 (5 bases each). CDR3 length equals 16 residues. Germline CDR1 and CDR2: LGHNA and YSLEER. Trimming took 4 bases from V and 0 from J, leaving 13 bases between them. This CDR3 is CASSPGPPSSYNEQFF. CDR3 nucleotides: TGCGCCAGCAGCCCGGGGCCCCCCAGCTCCTACAATGAGCAGTTCTTC.

This clonotype appeared a few times. J is TRBJ1-2 and V is TRBV5-1; TRBD1 is a possible D gene (5 bases). The V end was cut by 0 bases, the J end by 4 bases, with 10 bases between. Looked up from germline, CDR1 is SGHRS and CDR2 is YFSETQ. The CDR3 length is 14 residues. The CDR3 nucleotides are TGCGCCAGCAGCTTGGAAGCGGACACCTATGGCTACACCTTC. Translating it yields CASSLEADTYGYTF.

This clonotype showed up just a few times. Compared with germline, one end of the junction differs, possibly owing to a read error. The V gene is TRBV20-1, the J gene TRBJ2-1, with 10 bases matching TRBD1. Germline V gene lookup returns CDR1 DFQATT and CDR2 SNEGSKA (reference sequence). This CDR3 spans 11 amino acids. CDR3 nucleotides: TGCAGTGCTGGACAGGGGGTTATATCCGCATTC. This translates into CSAGQGVISAF.

This clonotype was detected only a few times. The CDR3 DNA reads TGTGCCAGCAGTTACAGTTCTGGTGGCTACACCTTC. Translated, it gives CASSYSSGGYTF. The gene calls are TRBV6-5 and TRBJ1-2; D not resolved. From germline, CDR1 is MNHEY and CDR2 SVGAGI. The CDR3 extends over 12 amino acids. Trimming left V 2 bases short and J 7 bases short, with 8 bases between.

The J gene is TRBJ2-1, the V gene TRBV4-3, with 9 bases that match TRBD2. After removal of 4 bases from V and 9 bases from J, the junction contained 7 bases not matched to a gene. Germline CDR1 is LGHNA and CDR2 is YSLEER. The CDR3 loop spans 14 amino acids. The DNA for the CDR3 is TGCGCCAGCAGCCTCGGGACTAGCATAGGTGAGCAGTTCTTC. Residues: CASSLGTSIGEQFF.

The table lists this clonotype with a few counts. The rearrangement uses TRBV20-1 and TRBJ2-7; 10 bases map to TRBD2. Trimming at V came to 2 bases and at J to 6 bases, leaving 10 bases not matched to a gene. The length of the CDR3 is 15 residues. Per the germline V gene, CDR1 is DFQATT and CDR2 is SNEGSKA (reference sequence). The CDR3: CSARSPGLAGVEQYF. The CDR3 DNA sequence: TGCAGTGCTAGATCCCCGGGGCTAGCGGGAGTCGAGCAGTACTTC.

This clonotype was counted ten times or more. The V and J genes are TRBV7-9 and TRBJ2-7; tentatively, D is TRBD1 (5 bases). The CDR3 runs to 14 residues. Germline CDR1 is SEHNR and CDR2 is FQNEAQ (reference sequence). The V gene lost 2 bases and the J gene lost 5 bases, with 13 bases spanning the gap. CDR3 nucleotide sequence: TGTGCCAGCAGCTTAAGCAGGACAATCGACGAGCAGTACTTC. Encoded protein: CASSLSRTIDEQYF.

This chain links TRBV12-3 or TRBV12-4 with TRBJ2-5, with 9 bases identical to TRBD2. V gave up 6 bases and J gave up 3 bases; unmatched junction bases: 5. The CDR3 contains 14 residues. CDR3 region: CASRTGLAKETQYF. CDR3 sequence (DNA): TGTGCCAGCAGAACGGGACTAGCAAAAGAGACCCAGTACTTC.

The chain uses TRBV10-3 and TRBJ2-2, with D hard to call. The germline gives CDR1 ENHRY, CDR2 SYGVKD. The V end lost 10 bases, the J end lost 6 bases, and 18 bases lay between the germline ends. CDR3 size: 14 residues. The CDR3 DNA sequence: TGTGCCACTAACGGGCAGATGACCCCCGGGGAGCTGTTTTTT. This encodes CATNGQMTPGELFF.

V and J are TRBV12-3 or TRBV12-4 and TRBJ2-2, with D hard to call. This CDR3 is built from 14 residues. V lost 1 base and J 8 bases, leaving 11 bases between the germline ends. This chain's CDR3 is CASSLVTHSGELFF. For the CDR3, the DNA is TGTGCCAGCAGTTTAGTAACTCACTCGGGGGAGCTGTTTTTT.

This chain uses TRBV20-1 with TRBJ1-1; D not certain. This CDR3 is built from 14 residues. CDR1 is DFQATT, CDR2 SNEGSKA, per germline (reference sequence). CDR3: CMGSGDGTHTEAFF. In DNA, the CDR3 is TGCATGGGCTCTGGCGACGGAACTCACACTGAAGCTTTCTTT.

This clonotype was seen a single time. The chain links TRBV7-2 to TRBJ2-5, with 10 bases identical to TRBD2. Germline CDR1 SGHTA, CDR2 FQGNSA. The CDR3 spans 16 residues. Trimming took 6 bases from V and 5 from J; bases not matched to a gene: 12. The CDR3: CASSRNSGRARETQYF. CDR3 in DNA: TGTGCCAGCAGTAGAAACAGCGGGAGGGCCCGGGAGACCCAGTACTTC.

A few counts support this clonotype. V and J are TRBV5-1 and TRBJ2-5; no firm D call. The CDR3 covers 11 residues. Trimming shortened V by 7 bases and J by 7 bases, and 11 bases separated the two germline ends. The germline V gene encodes CDR1 SGHRS and CDR2 YFSETQ. In DNA form, the CDR3 reads TGCGCCAGCGCTCTAGAAGGGACCCAGTACTTC. This translates into CASALEGTQYF.

The chain recombines TRBV20-1 with TRBJ1-2; D not certain. The V and J ends lost 5 bases and 8 bases respectively, with 12 bases between them. Germline assignment: CDR1 DFQATT and CDR2 SNEGSKA (reference sequence). The CDR3 sequence is 11 residues long. The CDR3 nucleotides are TGCAGTGCTTCAGGTGCGATAGGCTACACCTTC. Translating gives CSASGAIGYTF.

This clonotype came up a few times. The rearrangement uses TRBV2 and TRBJ2-1; 9 bases fit TRBD2. Per the germline V gene, CDR1 is SNHLY and CDR2 is FYNNEI. The CDR3 has 13 residues. Trimming removed 8 bases from V and 10 bases from J; junction bases left unmatched: 9. CDR3 DNA: TGTGCCAGCTCCGGGGCTAGCGGGATCGAGCAGTTCTTC. Its protein product is CASSGASGIEQFF.

This clonotype was found a few times. V usage is TRBV20-1 and J usage is TRBJ2-3; no reliable D call. This CDR3 is 13 amino acids long. Trimming removed 0 bases from V and 0 bases from J, with 4 bases in between. Germline lookup yields CDR1 DFQATT and CDR2 SNEGSKA (reference sequence). The CDR3 here is CSARDQSTDTQYF. The CDR3 bases are TGCAGTGCTAGAGATCAGAGCACAGATACGCAGTATTTT.

The gene calls are TRBV12-3 or TRBV12-4 and TRBJ2-2; tentative D call: TRBD2 (6 bases). V lost 3 bases to trimming and J lost 7 bases, with 12 bases between them. The CDR3 length is 14 residues. For the CDR3, the DNA is TGTGCCAGCAGTTTCGGGGGATCGTACGGGGAGCTGTTTTTT. This translates into CASSFGGSYGELFF.

This clonotype was detected a few times. The V gene is TRBV12-3 or TRBV12-4, the J gene TRBJ2-1; 7 nucleotides agree with TRBD1. CDR3 size: 16 residues. V gave up 4 bases and J gave up 4 bases; unmatched junction bases: 10. The CDR3 loop is CASSYAGQVFYNEQFF. CDR3 bases: TGTGCCAGCAGTTATGCCGGACAGGTATTTTACAATGAGCAGTTCTTC.

The V gene is TRBV27, the J gene TRBJ2-6, with 7 bases aligning to TRBD1. From germline, CDR1 is MNHEY and CDR2 SMNVEV (reference sequence). This CDR3 has 15 residues. Losses at the gene ends were 4 bases for V and 2 bases for J; bases not matched to a gene: 2. The CDR3 DNA sequence: TGTGCCAGCAGTTCAGGGGGTGCTGGGGCCAACGTCCTGACTTTC. Encoded protein: CASSSGGAGANVLTF.

V and J are TRBV10-1 and TRBJ1-1, with D unresolved. CDR1 is WNHNN and CDR2 is SYGVQD in the germline V gene (reference sequence). The CDR3 has 12 residues. V lost 3 bases, J lost 3 bases, and 5 bases lay in between. The DNA for the CDR3 is TGCGCCAGCAGTGATAGAGACACTGAAGCTTTCTTT. Protein: CASSDRDTEAFF.

This clonotype was counted many times. V and J are TRBV20-1 and TRBJ1-2, with unresolved D. V was shortened by 5 bases and J by 3 bases, with 10 bases between the two germline ends. Germline CDR1 is DFQATT and CDR2 is SNEGSKA (reference sequence). There are 12 residues in the CDR3. Written as DNA, the CDR3 is TGCAGTGCTGACCGGGTCTACTATGGCTACACCTTC. Translated: CSADRVYYGYTF.

The V and J genes are TRBV15 and TRBJ2-5, with 8 bases that match TRBD1. Germline V gene lookup returns CDR1 LNHNV and CDR2 YYDKDF (reference sequence). This CDR3 has 15 amino acids. V lost 1 base to trimming and J lost 3 bases; unmatched junction nucleotides: 4. In DNA form, the CDR3 reads TGTGCCACCAGCAGAGGAGGACAGGGTGAAGAGACCCAGTACTTC. It translates to CATSRGGQGEETQYF.

This clonotype showed up just a few times. The J gene is TRBJ1-1, the V gene TRBV6-2 or TRBV6-3; no clear D gene. The CDR3 has 13 residues. The germline CDR1 and CDR2 sequences are MNHEY and SVGEGT. V was pared by 4 bases and J by 4 bases, with 10 bases between. CDR3 sequence (DNA): TGTGCCAGCAGTTTGCTGAAGGGCACTGAAGCTTTCTTT. Its protein product is CASSLLKGTEAFF.

This clonotype came up many times. V usage is TRBV20-1 and J usage is TRBJ2-1; 7 nucleotides match TRBD1. Per the germline V gene, CDR1 is DFQATT and CDR2 is SNEGSKA (reference sequence). This CDR3 contains 14 residues. Unmatched junction bases numbered 8, after V lost 6 bases and J lost 3 bases. Here the CDR3 reads CSALPGQIYNEQFF. The CDR3 DNA follows: TGCAGTGCCCTCCCGGGACAGATCTACAATGAGCAGTTCTTC.

J is TRBJ2-7 and V is TRBV20-1; D is possibly TRBD1 or TRBD2 (5 bases each). Per the germline V gene, CDR1 is DFQATT and CDR2 is SNEGSKA (reference sequence). This CDR3 is 13 amino acids long. Deletions cut 3 bases from V and 0 bases from J, with 9 bases between. The CDR3 spells CSARAGSSYEQYF. The CDR3 DNA follows: TGCAGTGCTAGGGCAGGGAGCTCCTACGAGCAGTACTTC.

The chain employs TRBV5-1 and TRBJ2-3; D gene uncertain. Germline V gives CDR1 SGHRS, CDR2 YFSETQ. With 0 bases removed from V and 7 bases from J, the gap between germline ends came to 12 bases. CDR3 length: 14 amino acids. The CDR3: CASSLEIEAHTQYF. The CDR3 nucleotides are TGCGCCAGCAGCTTGGAGATAGAGGCGCATACGCAGTATTTT.

J is TRBJ2-7 and V is TRBV3-1; D call uncertain. Germline V CDR1 and CDR2: LGHDT, YNNKEL (reference sequence). The germline V and J ends were trimmed by 1 base and 0 bases, with 13 bases remaining between them. The CDR3 length is 16 residues. The CDR3 is CASSQGVATSSYEQYF. CDR3 nucleotide sequence: TGTGCCAGCAGCCAAGGGGTGGCGACGAGCTCCTACGAGCAGTACTTC.

This clonotype came up a few times. V and J are TRBV20-1 and TRBJ1-1, with unresolved D. This CDR3 contains 12 residues. Trimming stripped 0 bases from V and 11 bases from J, with 13 bases between. Per the germline V gene, CDR1 is DFQATT and CDR2 is SNEGSKA (reference sequence). The CDR3 region is CSAREIVGNAFF. As DNA, the CDR3 is TGCAGTGCTAGAGAAATAGTGGGGAACGCTTTCTTT.